The T cell receptor beta chain described here comes from a study of blood T cell repertoires in COVID-19. The CDR3 consists of 17 residues. The V gene end was trimmed by 0 bases and the J gene end by 4 bases; junction bases not matched to a gene: 8. The germline V gene has CDR1 LGHDT and CDR2 YNNKEL (reference sequence). In the authors' methods: Amplification from reference gene primers served as the basis for estimated nucleated cell counts. TCRdb keeps only in-frame clones here, not all; method: immunoSEQ multiplex PCR. V, J and clone size are those of that table, while D and trimming were read from the DNA. Found here are fewer than 70,000 clones, 70% to 90% of them singletons; the top ten hold roughly 8.3%.

The sequence derives from a woman between 65 and 79 years old with active COVID-19. Sequenced: peripheral blood. The rearrangement uses TRBV3-1 (or the pseudogene TRBV3-2) and TRBJ2-5; 10 positions match TRBD2. CDR3 nucleotide sequence: TGTGCCAGCAGCCAAGATGTTGGTAGCGGGAGGAGAGAGACCCAGTACTTC. Translated: CASSQDVGSGRRETQYF.